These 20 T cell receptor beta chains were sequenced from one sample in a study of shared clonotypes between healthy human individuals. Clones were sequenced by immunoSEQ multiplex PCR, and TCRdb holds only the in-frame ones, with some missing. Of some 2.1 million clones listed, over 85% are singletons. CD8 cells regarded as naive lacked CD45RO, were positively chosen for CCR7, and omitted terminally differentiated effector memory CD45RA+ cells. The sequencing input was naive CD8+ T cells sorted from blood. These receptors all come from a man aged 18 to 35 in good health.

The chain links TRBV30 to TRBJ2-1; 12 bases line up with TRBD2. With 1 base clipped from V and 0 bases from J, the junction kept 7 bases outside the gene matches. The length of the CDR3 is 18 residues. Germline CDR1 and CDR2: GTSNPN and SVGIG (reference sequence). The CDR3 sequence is CAWSGLAGEDYSYNEQFF. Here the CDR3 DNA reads TGTGCCTGGAGTGGACTAGCGGGAGAAGATTACTCCTACAATGAGCAGTTCTTC.

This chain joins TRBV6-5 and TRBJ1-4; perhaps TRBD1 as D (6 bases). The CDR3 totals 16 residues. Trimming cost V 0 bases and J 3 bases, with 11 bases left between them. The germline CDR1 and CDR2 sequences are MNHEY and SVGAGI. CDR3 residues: CASSYSRRGANEKLFF. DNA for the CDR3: TGTGCCAGCAGTTACTCGAGGAGGGGGGCTAATGAAAAACTGTTTTTT.

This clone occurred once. DNA of the CDR3: TGTGCCAGCAGTCCGTCGACAGGGGGTGAAAACGAGCAGTACTTC. Translation: CASSPSTGGENEQYF. V is TRBV27 and J is TRBJ2-7; TRBD1 aligns across 9 bases. CDR1 and CDR2 from the germline V gene are MNHEY and SMNVEV (reference sequence). V lost 5 bases and J lost 5; bases outside the gene matches: 10. The CDR3 runs 15 residues.

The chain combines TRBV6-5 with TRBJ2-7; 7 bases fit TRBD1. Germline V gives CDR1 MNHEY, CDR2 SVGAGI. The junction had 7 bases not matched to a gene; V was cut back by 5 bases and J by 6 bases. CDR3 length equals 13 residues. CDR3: CASSVSTGFEQYF. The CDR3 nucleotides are TGTGCCAGCAGTGTGTCGACAGGGTTCGAGCAGTACTTC.

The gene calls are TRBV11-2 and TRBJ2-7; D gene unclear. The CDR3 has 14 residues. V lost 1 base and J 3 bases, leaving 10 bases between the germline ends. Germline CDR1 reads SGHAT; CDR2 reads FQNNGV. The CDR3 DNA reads TGTGCCAGCAGCTTAGTTCCGGCGGACTACGAGCAGTACTTC. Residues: CASSLVPADYEQYF.

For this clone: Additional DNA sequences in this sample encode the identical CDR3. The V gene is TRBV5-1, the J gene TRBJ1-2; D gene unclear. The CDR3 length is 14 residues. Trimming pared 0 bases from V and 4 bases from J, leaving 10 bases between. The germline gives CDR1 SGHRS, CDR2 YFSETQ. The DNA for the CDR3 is TGCGCCAGCAGCTTGGAGGCGGTTGGCTATGGCTACACCTTC. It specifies CASSLEAVGYGYTF.

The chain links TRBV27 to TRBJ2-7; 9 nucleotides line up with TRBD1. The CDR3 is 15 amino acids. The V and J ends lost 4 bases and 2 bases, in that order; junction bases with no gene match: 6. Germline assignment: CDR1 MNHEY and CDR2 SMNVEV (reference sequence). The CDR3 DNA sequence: TGTGCCAGCAGTTGGGGACAGGGAGCCGCCTACGAGCAGTACTTC. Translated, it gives CASSWGQGAAYEQYF.

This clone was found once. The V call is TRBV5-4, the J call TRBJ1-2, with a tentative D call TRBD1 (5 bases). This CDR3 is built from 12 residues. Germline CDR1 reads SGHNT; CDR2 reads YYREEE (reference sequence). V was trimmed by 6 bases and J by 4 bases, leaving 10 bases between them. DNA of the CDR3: TGTGCCAGCACTGGGGGGGTCTATGGCTACACCTTC. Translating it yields CASTGGVYGYTF.

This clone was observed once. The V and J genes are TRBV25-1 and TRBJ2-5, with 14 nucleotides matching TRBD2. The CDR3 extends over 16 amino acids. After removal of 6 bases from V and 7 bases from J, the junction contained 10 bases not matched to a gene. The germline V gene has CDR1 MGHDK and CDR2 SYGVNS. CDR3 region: CASRATSGRAWGTQYF. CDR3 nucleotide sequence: TGTGCCAGCAGGGCGACTAGCGGGAGGGCCTGGGGGACCCAGTACTTC. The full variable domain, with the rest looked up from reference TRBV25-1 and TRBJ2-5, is EADIYQTPRYLVIGTGKKITLECSQTMGHDKMYWYQQDPGMELHLIHYSYGVNSTEKGDLSSESTVSRIRTEHFPLTLESARPSHTSQYLCASRATSGRAWGTQYFGPGTRLLVL.

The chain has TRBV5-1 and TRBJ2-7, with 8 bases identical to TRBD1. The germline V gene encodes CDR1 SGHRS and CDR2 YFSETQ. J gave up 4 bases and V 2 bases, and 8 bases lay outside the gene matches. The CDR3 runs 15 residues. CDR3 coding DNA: TGCGCCAGCAGCTTTGGACAGGGTCTTAAGTACGAGCAGTACTTC. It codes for CASSFGQGLKYEQYF.

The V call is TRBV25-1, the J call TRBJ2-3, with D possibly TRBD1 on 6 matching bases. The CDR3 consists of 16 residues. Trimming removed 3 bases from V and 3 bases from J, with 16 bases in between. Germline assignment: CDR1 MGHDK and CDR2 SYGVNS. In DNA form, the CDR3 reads TGTGCCAGCAGTGACAGAAGCCAGGGGTTAACAGATACGCAGTATTTT. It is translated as CASSDRSQGLTDTQYF.

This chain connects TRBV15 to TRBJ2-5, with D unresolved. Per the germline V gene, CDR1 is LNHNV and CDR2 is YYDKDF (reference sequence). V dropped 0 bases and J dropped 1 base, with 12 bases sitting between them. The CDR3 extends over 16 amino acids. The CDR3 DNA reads TGTGCCACCAGCAGAGATTTGGGGTATTCCCAAGAGACCCAGTACTTC. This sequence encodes CATSRDLGYSQETQYF. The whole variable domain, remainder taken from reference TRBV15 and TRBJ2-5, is DAMVIQNPRYQVTQFGKPVTLSCSQTLNHNVMYWYQQKSSQAPKLLFHYYDKDFNNEADTPDNFQSRRPNTSFCFLDIRSPGLGDTAMYLCATSRDLGYSQETQYFGPGTRLLVL.

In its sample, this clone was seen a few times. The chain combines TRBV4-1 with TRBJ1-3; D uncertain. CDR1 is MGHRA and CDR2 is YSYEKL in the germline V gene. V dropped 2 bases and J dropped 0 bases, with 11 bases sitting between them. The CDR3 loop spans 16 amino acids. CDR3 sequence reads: CASSQLPVNSGNTIYF. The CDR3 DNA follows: TGCGCCAGCAGCCAACTACCGGTGAACTCTGGAAACACCATATATTTT.

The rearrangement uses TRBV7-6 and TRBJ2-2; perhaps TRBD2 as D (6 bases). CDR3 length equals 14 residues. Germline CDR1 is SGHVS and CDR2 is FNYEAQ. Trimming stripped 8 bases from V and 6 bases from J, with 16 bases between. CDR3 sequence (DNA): TGTGCCAGCGGACCCGGCCTAGCGTCCGGGGAGCTGTTTTTT. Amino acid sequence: CASGPGLASGELFF.

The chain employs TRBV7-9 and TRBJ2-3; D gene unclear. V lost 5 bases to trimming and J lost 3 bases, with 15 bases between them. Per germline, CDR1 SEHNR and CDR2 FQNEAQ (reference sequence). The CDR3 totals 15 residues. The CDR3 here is CASSPPLGETDTQYF. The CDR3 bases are TGTGCCAGCAGCCCCCCCCTAGGCGAGACAGATACGCAGTATTTT.

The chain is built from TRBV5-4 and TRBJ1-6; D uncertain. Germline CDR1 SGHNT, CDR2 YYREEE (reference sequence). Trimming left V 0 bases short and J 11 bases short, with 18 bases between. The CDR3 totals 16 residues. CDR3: CASSLGEGGGRAPLHF. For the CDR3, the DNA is TGTGCCAGCAGCTTGGGCGAGGGAGGTGGAAGGGCACCCCTCCACTTT.

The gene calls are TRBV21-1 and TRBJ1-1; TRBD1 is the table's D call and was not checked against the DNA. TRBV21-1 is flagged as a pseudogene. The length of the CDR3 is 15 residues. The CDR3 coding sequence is TGTGCCAGCAGCAAAGGGGCAGGGTCGAACACTGAAGCTTTCTTT. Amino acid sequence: CASSKGAGSNTEAFF.

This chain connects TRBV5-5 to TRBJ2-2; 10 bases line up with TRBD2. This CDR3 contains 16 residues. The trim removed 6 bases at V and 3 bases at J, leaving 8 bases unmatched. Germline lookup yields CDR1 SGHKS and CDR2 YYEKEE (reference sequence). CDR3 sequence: CASTPFTSGDTGELFF. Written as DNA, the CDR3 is TGTGCCAGCACCCCGTTTACTAGCGGGGACACCGGGGAGCTGTTTTTT.

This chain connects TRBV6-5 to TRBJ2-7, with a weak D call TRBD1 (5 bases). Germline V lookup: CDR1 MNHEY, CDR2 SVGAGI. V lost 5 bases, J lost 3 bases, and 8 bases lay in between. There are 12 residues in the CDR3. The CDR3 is CASSKDSYEQYF. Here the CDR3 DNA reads TGTGCCAGCAGTAAAGACAGCTACGAGCAGTACTTC.

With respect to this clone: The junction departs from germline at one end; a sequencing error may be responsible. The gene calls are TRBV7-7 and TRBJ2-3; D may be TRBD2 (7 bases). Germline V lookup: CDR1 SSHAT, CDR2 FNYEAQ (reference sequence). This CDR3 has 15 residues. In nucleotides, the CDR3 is TGTGCTAGCAGCTTTCGGGGGGCTTTGTCAGATACGCAGTATTTT. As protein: CASSFRGALSDTQYF.